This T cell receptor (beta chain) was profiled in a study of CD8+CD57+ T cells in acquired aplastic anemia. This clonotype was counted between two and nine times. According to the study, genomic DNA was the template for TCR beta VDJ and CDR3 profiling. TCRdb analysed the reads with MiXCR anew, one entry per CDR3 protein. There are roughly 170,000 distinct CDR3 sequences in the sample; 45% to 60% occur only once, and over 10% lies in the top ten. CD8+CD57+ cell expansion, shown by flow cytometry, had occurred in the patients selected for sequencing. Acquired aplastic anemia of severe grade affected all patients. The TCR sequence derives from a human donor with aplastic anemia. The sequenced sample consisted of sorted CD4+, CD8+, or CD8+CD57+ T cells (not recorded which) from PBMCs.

DNA of the CDR3: TGTGCCAGCAGCTTAGGAGGTCCCATGAACACTGAAGCTTTCTTT. Translation: CASSLGGPMNTEAFF. V usage is TRBV7-6 and J usage is TRBJ1-1; D is undetermined. CDR3 length: 15 amino acids. V was trimmed by 1 base and J by 0 bases, leaving 9 bases between them. Germline V gene lookup returns CDR1 SGHVS and CDR2 FNYEAQ.